The rows below give T cell receptor beta chains drawn from one sample of a study of T cells in localized non-small cell lung cancer. Clones were read by immunoSEQ multiplex PCR, and TCRdb kept only the in-frame ones, dropping some. The sample shows around 50,000 clones, more than 80% of them seen only once. The material was peripheral blood, obtained before any cancer treatment. These receptors were taken from a woman between 35 and 75 years old with stage I lung adenocarcinoma. Both conserved end residues are part of each CDR3. The order of the fields is D gene, V gene, clone size, J gene, CDR3 DNA, CDR3 protein. D genes are given only for firm matches. Only part of the rows carry a size: once, few, many, or a class if the clone is expanded.

>TRBD2|TRBV6-5|-|TRBJ2-1
TGTGCCAGCAGTTACTTACTAGCGGGGGGGCCTTGGGAGCAGTTCTTC
CASSYLLAGGPWEQFF
>-|TRBV6-5|-|TRBJ1-2
TGTGCCAGCAGTCTAGCAAGCGGCTACACCTTC
CASSLASGYTF
>-|TRBV29-1|-|TRBJ2-1
TGCAGCGTTGAACCAAAAGTCGGCCGCTGGGATGAGCAGTTCTTC
CSVEPKVGRWDEQFF
>-|TRBV23-1|-|TRBJ2-5
TGCGCCAGCTTCGGGGCTAGCCGATCTCAAGAGACCCAGTACTTC
CASFGASRSQETQYF
>-|TRBV7-2|few|TRBJ2-1
TGTGCCAGCAGCCTAAGCGGGTCCTTCTACAATGAGCAGTTCTTC
CASSLSGSFYNEQFF
>-|TRBV7-2|-|TRBJ1-6
TGTGCCAGCAGCTTAAATAATAATTCACCCCTCCACTTT
CASSLNNNSPLHF
>-|TRBV27|-|TRBJ2-3
TGTGCCAGCAGTTTAGAGATACCCACAGATACGCAGTATTTT
CASSLEIPTDTQYF
>-|TRBV30|-|TRBJ1-3
TGTGCCTGGAGTCCCGGGAGGACCTCTGGAAACACCATATATTTT
CAWSPGRTSGNTIYF
>-|TRBV5-5|-|TRBJ2-5
TGTGCCAGCGGGGGGAGAAGCTGGAGAGAAGAGACCCAGTACTTC
CASGGRSWREETQYF
>-|TRBV5-1|-|TRBJ2-3
TGCGCCAGCAGCTTGCAGGACACAGATACGCAGTATTTT
CASSLQDTDTQYF
>-|TRBV5-6|-|TRBJ2-1
TGTGCCAGCAGCTTTGGTGGACACTTAGACAGGGAGCAGTTCTTC
CASSFGGHLDREQFF
>-|TRBV7-2|-|TRBJ2-7
TGTGCCAGCAGCTTAGCCCCGCGGAGCCCCTACGAGCAGTACTTC
CASSLAPRSPYEQYF
>-|TRBV7-3|-|TRBJ1-2
TGTGCCAACAGCCCCCTCCTGGGGGGAAGCTATGGCTACACCTTC
CANSPLLGGSYGYTF
>TRBD1|TRBV6-5|-|TRBJ1-5
TGTGCCAGCAGCGACAGGGGGAAAAATCAGCCCCAGCATTTT
CASSDRGKNQPQHF
>-|TRBV5-4|-|TRBJ2-3
TGTGCCAGCAGCCCCCGGGACGGGAACACAGATACGCAGTATTTT
CASSPRDGNTDTQYF
>TRBD1|TRBV28|-|TRBJ2-7
TGTGCCAGCAGTCTCGACAGGGTGGTTTCCGAGCAGTACTTC
CASSLDRVVSEQYF
>-|TRBV4-3|-|TRBJ1-6
TGCGCCAGCAGCCAAGGAGAAAGCGTTTCTCCCCTCCACTTT
CASSQGESVSPLHF
>TRBD2|TRBV7-2|-|TRBJ2-3
TGTGCCAGCAGCTGGGGGACTAAATACACAGATACGCAGTATTTT
CASSWGTKYTDTQYF
>-|TRBV25-1|-|TRBJ1-5
TGTGCCAGCAGTGGACAGGCTAATCAGCCCCAGCATTTT
CASSGQANQPQHF
>TRBD1|TRBV7-9|-|TRBJ2-1
TGTGCCAGCACCGGGACAGCCCGATACAATGAGCAGTTCTTC
CASTGTARYNEQFF